These T cell receptor beta chains were read from a single sample in a study of T cell responses to AZD1222 COVID-19 vaccine. The table came from immunoSEQ multiplex PCR; TCRdb's copy has only in-frame clones and leaves some out. The sample lists approximately 200,000 clones, approximately 90% occurring once. This material consisted of peripheral blood, taken 28 days after the second AZD1222 dose. These receptors all come from an adult who received the AZD1222 COVID-19 vaccine. Each CDR3 is given with its conserved first and last residue. D genes are given only for firm matches. Clone size is not always given. Where it is, it says once, few, many or a class for expanded clones.

V	D	size	J	length	CDR3	DNA
TRBV30	TRBD1	NA	TRBJ1-5	13	CAFDREGNQPQHF	TGTGCCTTCGACAGGGAGGGCAATCAGCCCCAGCATTTT
TRBV28	TRBD1	NA	TRBJ1-5	14	CASSIGTANQPQHF	TGTGCCAGCAGTATCGGGACAGCCAATCAGCCCCAGCATTTT
TRBV2	NA	once	TRBJ1-1	15	CASSEGGGLRAGAFF	TGTGCCAGCAGTGAAGGAGGGGGACTCCGAGCCGGAGCTTTCTTT
TRBV30	NA	NA	TRBJ1-6	12	CAWKIGNSPLHF	TGTGCCTGGAAGATCGGTAATTCACCCCTCCACTTT
TRBV28	NA	NA	TRBJ1-5	14	CASSYLNNNQPQHF	TGTGCCAGCAGTTACCTCAATAATAATCAGCCCCAGCATTTT
TRBV10-2	TRBD2	NA	TRBJ2-7	15	CASSDGLAVGYEQYF	TGCGCCAGCAGTGACGGTCTAGCGGTCGGCTACGAGCAGTACTTC
TRBV5-1	NA	NA	TRBJ2-5	15	CASSLGRQPGETQYF	TGCGCCAGCAGCTTGGGTCGCCAACCAGGAGAGACCCAGTACTTC
TRBV5-1	TRBD2	NA	TRBJ2-1	14	CASSLATSGSFEFF	TGCGCCAGCAGCTTGGCCACTAGCGGGAGTTTTGAGTTCTTC
TRBV15	TRBD1	NA	TRBJ1-4	16	CATSRDPNRGGEKLFF	TGTGCCACCAGCAGAGATCCTAACAGGGGGGGTGAAAAACTGTTTTTT
TRBV19	NA	NA	TRBJ2-7	14	CASSIGPQGHEQYF	TGTGCCAGTAGTATTGGGCCACAGGGTCACGAGCAGTACTTC
TRBV28	NA	NA	TRBJ1-6	17	CASSTNRARSYNSPLHF	TGTGCCAGCAGCACCAACAGGGCCAGGTCCTATAATTCACCCCTCCACTTT
TRBV28	NA	NA	TRBJ2-5	15	CASSPHTAQGETQYF	TGTGCCAGCAGTCCCCATACGGCGCAAGGGGAGACCCAGTACTTC
TRBV7-3	TRBD1	NA	TRBJ1-2	15	CASSTGQGGAYGYTF	TGTGCCAGCAGCACGGGACAGGGAGGGGCCTATGGCTACACCTTC
TRBV2	NA	NA	TRBJ2-7	16	CASSEGRTRSSYEQYF	TGTGCCAGCAGTGAAGGAAGGACTCGAAGCTCCTACGAGCAGTACTTC
TRBV28	TRBD1	few	TRBJ1-2	15	CASSSPDRGRNGYTF	TGTGCCAGCAGTTCCCCGGACAGGGGTAGGAATGGCTACACCTTC
TRBV7-9	NA	NA	TRBJ1-1	12	CASSSEGTEAFF	TGTGCCAGCAGCTCGGAGGGTACTGAAGCTTTCTTT